The 11 T cell receptor beta chains reported below all come from one sample, sequenced in a study of blood T cell repertoires in COVID-19. Assay used: immunoSEQ multiplex PCR; TCRdb lists only in-frame clones, some missing. The sample yields 120,000 to 150,000 clones, roughly nine tenths seen once. The sequencing input was peripheral blood. These receptors were taken from a human donor in a cohort sampled during active COVID-19.

The chain combines TRBV5-6 with TRBJ2-2, with 10 positions matching TRBD1. This CDR3 contains 15 residues. The trim removed 0 bases at V and 5 bases at J, leaving 1 base unmatched. Germline CDR1 SGHDT, CDR2 YYEEEE. The CDR3 DNA reads as TGTGCCAGCAGCTTGGGACAGGGGGCAACCGGGGAGCTGTTTTTT. Its protein is CASSLGQGATGELFF.

The V gene is TRBV3-1 (or the pseudogene TRBV3-2), the J gene TRBJ1-1; TRBD1 agrees at 8 bases. The ends lost 2 bases at V and 1 base at J; junction bases unmatched: 0. The germline V gene has CDR1 LGHDT and CDR2 YNNKEL (reference sequence). The CDR3 totals 14 residues. The CDR3 nucleotides read TGTGCCAGCAGCCAACAGGGGGCGAACACTGAAGCTTTCTTT. It translates to CASSQQGANTEAFF.

Turning to this clone: The same CDR3 can be traced to other DNA sequences in this sample. The rearrangement uses TRBV7-3 and TRBJ1-1, with D uncertain. The germline V and J ends were trimmed by 3 bases and 2 bases, with 7 bases remaining between them. Germline assignment: CDR1 SGHTA and CDR2 FQGTGA. This CDR3 comprises 13 residues. The chain's CDR3 is CASSFGRNTEAFF. The CDR3 nucleotides are TGTGCCAGCAGCTTTGGCAGAAACACTGAAGCTTTCTTT.

The V and J genes are TRBV11-2 and TRBJ1-4; D gene ambiguous. The length of the CDR3 is 15 residues. Germline-derived CDR1 and CDR2 are SGHAT and FQNNGV. V dropped 3 bases and J dropped 4 bases, with 12 bases sitting between them. CDR3 coding DNA: TGTGCCAGCAGCTTCCTGGCCCAGGATAATGAAAAACTGTTTTTT. This translates into CASSFLAQDNEKLFF.

The V and J genes are TRBV7-8 and TRBJ1-4, with D perhaps TRBD1 (5 bases). This CDR3 is built from 16 residues. Trimming removed 6 bases from V and 3 bases from J, with 17 bases in between. Germline V gene data show CDR1 as SGHVS and CDR2 as FQNEAQ. Here the CDR3 reads CASRAKRDLSNEKLFF. CDR3 sequence (DNA): TGTGCCAGCAGGGCTAAACGGGACTTATCTAATGAAAAACTGTTTTTT.

This chain uses TRBV7-2 with TRBJ2-7; no clear D gene. This CDR3 region has 12 residues. The V gene's germline CDR1 is SGHTA and CDR2 FQGNSA. The ends were cut back, 2 bases at V and 2 bases at J, with 4 bases in the middle. The CDR3 sequence is CASSLSAYEQYF. CDR3 DNA: TGTGCCAGCAGCTTATCAGCCTACGAGCAGTACTTC.

The chain recombines TRBV29-1 with TRBJ2-7, with D tentatively TRBD2 (6 bases). Per the germline V gene, CDR1 is SQVTM and CDR2 is ANQGSEA. Trimming pared 3 bases from V and 9 bases from J, leaving 15 bases between. The CDR3 has 12 amino acids. The CDR3 bases are TGCAGCGTTGAGCGGGGTAGTAGAGGGCAGTACTTC. This gives the protein CSVERGSRGQYF.

This clone was seen at least ten times. The J gene is TRBJ2-1, the V gene TRBV19, with D possibly being TRBD2 (6 bases). The CDR3 totals 14 residues. CDR1 and CDR2 (germline): LNHDA, SQIVND (reference sequence). V lost 7 bases and J 8 bases, leaving 18 bases between the germline ends. CDR3 in DNA: TGTGCCAGTACCCGAGAGGGACTGTGGGATGAGCAGTTCTTC. Translating it yields CASTREGLWDEQFF.

V usage is TRBV7-9 and J usage is TRBJ1-5; a weak D match, TRBD1 (6 bases). Germline CDR1 is SEHNR and CDR2 is FQNEAQ (reference sequence). V lost 1 base, J lost 7 bases, and 14 bases lay in between. This CDR3 is 15 amino acids long. CDR3 sequence: CASSLVGRGVQPQHF. CDR3 coding DNA: TGTGCCAGCAGCTTAGTCGGCAGGGGAGTCCAGCCCCAGCATTTT.

The V gene is TRBV5-1, the J gene TRBJ1-4, with D uncertain. Germline V gives CDR1 SGHRS, CDR2 YFSETQ. Trimming pared 0 bases from V and 6 bases from J, leaving 12 bases between. This CDR3 comprises 15 residues. CDR3 nucleotides: TGCGCCAGCAGCTTGGCTTACGGGGTTGATGAAAAACTGTTTTTT. It encodes CASSLAYGVDEKLFF.

The gene calls are TRBV13 and TRBJ2-5; 10 bases agree with TRBD2. The CDR3 is 16 amino acids. With V trimmed by 4 bases and J by 2 bases, 7 bases remained unmatched. Looked up from germline, CDR1 is PRHDT and CDR2 is FYEKMQ (reference sequence). The CDR3 DNA is TGTGCCAGCAGCTCCGCCGTAGCGGGGGGACAAGAGACCCAGTACTTC. It is translated as CASSSAVAGGQETQYF. The entire variable domain, with the rest obtained from reference TRBV13 and TRBJ2-5, is as follows: AAGVIQSPRHLIKEKRETATLKCYPIPRHDTVYWYQQGPGQDPQFLISFYEKMQSDKGSIPDRFSAQQFSDYHSELNMSSLELGDSALYFCASSSAVAGGQETQYFGPGTRLLVL.